The T cell receptor (beta chain) described here comes from a study of brain T cells in children with intractable seizures. Trimming took 0 bases from V and 7 from J, leaving 10 bases between them. Germline CDR1 is SGHAT and CDR2 is FQNNGV. The CDR3 totals 14 residues. This table comes from immunoSEQ multiplex PCR, and its TCRdb copy is limited to in-frame clones, with some not included. The data hold tens of thousands of clones, with 85% to 95% observed a single time. Before surgery, patients took at least one anti-epileptic drug. The chain employs TRBV11-2 and TRBJ2-1; the D is unclear. The sample consisted of peripheral blood, taken at surgery. This clonotype originated in a boy under two years old with tuberous sclerosis and intractable seizures. The CDR3 region has the DNA TGTGCCAGCAGCTTAGATCCAGGTTTTAATGAGCAGTTCTTC. Translation: CASSLDPGFNEQFF.